This T cell receptor (beta chain) was documented in a study of control samples from healthy donors and cancer patients. This clone has only a few counts. Looked up from germline, CDR1 is SGHNT and CDR2 is YYREEE (reference sequence). Trimming pared 4 bases from V and 1 base from J, leaving 13 bases between. The CDR3 sequence is 15 residues long. The table came from immunoSEQ multiplex PCR; TCRdb's copy has only in-frame clones and leaves some out. The data contain 60,000 to 95,000 clones, roughly nine tenths of them singletons. The source is a woman aged 50 to 65 with colorectal cancer. Sample: PBMCs. The chain is built from TRBV5-4 and TRBJ2-3; weak D call: TRBD2 (6 bases). Here the CDR3 DNA reads TGTGCCAGCAGCCTGGACGGAGGGCGCACAGATACGCAGTATTTT. It yields the protein CASSLDGGRTDTQYF. The full variable domain, its missing parts supplied by reference TRBV5-4 and TRBJ2-3, is ETGVTQSPTHLIKTRGQQVTLRCSSQSGHNTVSWYQQALGQGPQFIFQYYREEENGRGNFPPRFSGLQFPNYSSELNVNALELDDSALYLCASSLDGGRTDTQYFGPGTRLTVL.